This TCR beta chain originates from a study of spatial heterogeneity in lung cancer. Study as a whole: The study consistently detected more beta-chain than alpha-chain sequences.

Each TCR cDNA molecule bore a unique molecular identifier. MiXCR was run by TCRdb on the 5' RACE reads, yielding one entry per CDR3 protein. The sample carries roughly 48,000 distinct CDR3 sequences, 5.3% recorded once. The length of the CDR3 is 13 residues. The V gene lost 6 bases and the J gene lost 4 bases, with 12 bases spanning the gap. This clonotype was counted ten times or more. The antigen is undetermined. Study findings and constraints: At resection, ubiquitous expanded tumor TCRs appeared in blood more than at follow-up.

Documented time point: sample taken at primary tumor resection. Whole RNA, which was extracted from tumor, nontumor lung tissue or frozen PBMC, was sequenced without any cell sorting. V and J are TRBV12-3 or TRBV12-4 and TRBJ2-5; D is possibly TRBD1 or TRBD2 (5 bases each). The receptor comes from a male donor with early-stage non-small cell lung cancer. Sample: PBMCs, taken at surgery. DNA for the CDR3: TGTGCCAGCAGCAAGGGGAGTAGAGAGACCCAGTACTTC. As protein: CASSKGSRETQYF.